This T cell receptor (beta chain) appears in the sequencing data of a study of blood T cell repertoires in COVID-19. Study-level background: The study drew acute and convalescent COVID-19 samples from the United States, Italy and Spain. T cells, B-cell-depleted T cells, or PBMCs supplied cDNA or gDNA.

From germline, CDR1 is SGHTA and CDR2 FQGTGA. This CDR3 region has 15 residues. Germline trimming cut 2 bases from V and 1 base from J; bases unmatched to any gene: 3. In the original analysis: Amplifying reference gene primers gave estimates of nucleated cell counts. The data were produced by immunoSEQ multiplex PCR, yet TCRdb's version contains in-frame clones alone and is incomplete. V and J calls and clone size are those listed in that table; D and trimming were worked out from the DNA. The data contain some 110,000 clones, 81% of them seen just once; the ten biggest clones take up approximately 38%.

The sequencing sample was made of peripheral blood. This chain links TRBV7-3 with TRBJ2-3; 7 bases are a match to TRBD2. The clonotype was recovered from a man of 80 years or more with acute or convalescent COVID-19. The CDR3 nucleotides are TGTGCCAGCAGCTTATCTCGGGAGGGCACAGATACGCAGTATTTT. The encoded protein is CASSLSREGTDTQYF.